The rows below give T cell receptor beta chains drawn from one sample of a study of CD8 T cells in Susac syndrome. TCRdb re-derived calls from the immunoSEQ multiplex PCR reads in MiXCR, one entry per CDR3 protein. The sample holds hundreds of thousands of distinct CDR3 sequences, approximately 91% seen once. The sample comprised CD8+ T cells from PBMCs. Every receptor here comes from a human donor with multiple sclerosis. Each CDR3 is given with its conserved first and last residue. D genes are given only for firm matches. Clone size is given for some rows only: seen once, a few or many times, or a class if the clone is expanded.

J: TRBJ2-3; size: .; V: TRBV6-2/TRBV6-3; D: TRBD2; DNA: TGTGCCAGCAGCGCAATAGCGGGAGAGGCAGATACGCAGTATTTT; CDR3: CASSAIAGEADTQYF
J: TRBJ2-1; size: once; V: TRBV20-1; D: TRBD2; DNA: TGCAGTGCTAGAGATGGGCGGGAGCGCAATGAGCAGTTCTTC; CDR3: CSARDGRERNEQFF
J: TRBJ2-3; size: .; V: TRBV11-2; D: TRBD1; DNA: TGTGCCAGCAGTCCTGCCACAGGGGAAGATACGCAGTATTTT; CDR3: CASSPATGEDTQYF
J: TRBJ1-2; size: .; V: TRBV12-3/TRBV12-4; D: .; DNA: TGTGCCAGCAGTTCTACCCGCATCCAACTATATGGCTACACCTTC; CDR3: CASSSTRIQLYGYTF
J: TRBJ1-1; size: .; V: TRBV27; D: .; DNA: TGTGCCAGCAGATTCCTACCCCTGGACAGGAACACTGAAGCTTTCTTT; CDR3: CASRFLPLDRNTEAFF
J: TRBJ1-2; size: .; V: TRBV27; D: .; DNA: TGTGCCAGCATGCCCCATGGTGCAGCGAGCTATGGCTACACCTTC; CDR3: CASMPHGAASYGYTF
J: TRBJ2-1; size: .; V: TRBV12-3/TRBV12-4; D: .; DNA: TGTGCCAGCAGCCCACCGGGAGAGAACCAATTCTTC; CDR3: CASSPPGENQFF
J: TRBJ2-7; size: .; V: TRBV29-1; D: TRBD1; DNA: TGCAGCGTTGTAAGGGACAGGGGACTCTCCTACGAGCAGTACTTC; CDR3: CSVVRDRGLSYEQYF
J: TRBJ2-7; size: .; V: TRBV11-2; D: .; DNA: TGTGCCAGCGGGGGGACAGCCTCCTACGAGCAGTACTTC; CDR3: CASGGTASYEQYF
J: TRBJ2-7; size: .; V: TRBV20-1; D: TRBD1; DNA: TGCAGTGCTAGTGAGACAGGGTCGTTCTACGAGCAGTACTTC; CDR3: CSASETGSFYEQYF
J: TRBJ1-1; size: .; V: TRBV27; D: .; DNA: TGTGCCAGCAGTTTTAGTCGATCGGACAGTTGGCCCCTTCGAAATGAAGCTTTCTTT; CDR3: CASSFSRSDSWPLRNEAFF
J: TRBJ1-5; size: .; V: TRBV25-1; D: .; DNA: TGTGCCAGCAGTGACGGGACAAAAGGCAAGCCCCAGCATTTT; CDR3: CASSDGTKGKPQHF
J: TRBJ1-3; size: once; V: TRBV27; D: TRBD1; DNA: TGTGCCAGCAGTATCACAGGGGTCTCTGGAAACACCATATATTTT; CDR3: CASSITGVSGNTIYF
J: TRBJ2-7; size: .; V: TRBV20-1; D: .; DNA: TGCAGTGCTTGGCCGACAGCCGAGTACGAGCAGTACTTC; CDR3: CSAWPTAEYEQYF
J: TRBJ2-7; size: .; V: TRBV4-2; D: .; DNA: TGTGCCAGCAGCCCGGCGACAGCCTACGAGCAGTACTTC; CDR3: CASSPATAYEQYF
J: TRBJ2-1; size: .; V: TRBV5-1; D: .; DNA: TGCGCCAGCAGCTTGACTAGTTACCTAAACAATGAGCAGTTCTTC; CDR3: CASSLTSYLNNEQFF
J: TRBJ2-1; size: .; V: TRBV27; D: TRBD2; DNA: TGTGCCAGCAGTTTTCCGACACTAGCGGGAAAAAGTTCCTACAATGAGCAGTTCTTC; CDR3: CASSFPTLAGKSSYNEQFF
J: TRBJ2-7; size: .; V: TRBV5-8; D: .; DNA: TGTGCCAGCAGCTTGAGGGAAATCCCCTACGAGCAGTACTTC; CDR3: CASSLREIPYEQYF
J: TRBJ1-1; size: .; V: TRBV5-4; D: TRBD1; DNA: TGTGCCAGCAGCCGCCTTGGACAGGATCCCACTGAAGCTTTCTTT; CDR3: CASSRLGQDPTEAFF
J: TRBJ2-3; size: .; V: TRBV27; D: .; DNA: TGTGCCAGCAGTTCAGGGGGAGCGGGAGAGGCACGGACAGATACGCAGTATTTT; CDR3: CASSSGGAGEARTDTQYF